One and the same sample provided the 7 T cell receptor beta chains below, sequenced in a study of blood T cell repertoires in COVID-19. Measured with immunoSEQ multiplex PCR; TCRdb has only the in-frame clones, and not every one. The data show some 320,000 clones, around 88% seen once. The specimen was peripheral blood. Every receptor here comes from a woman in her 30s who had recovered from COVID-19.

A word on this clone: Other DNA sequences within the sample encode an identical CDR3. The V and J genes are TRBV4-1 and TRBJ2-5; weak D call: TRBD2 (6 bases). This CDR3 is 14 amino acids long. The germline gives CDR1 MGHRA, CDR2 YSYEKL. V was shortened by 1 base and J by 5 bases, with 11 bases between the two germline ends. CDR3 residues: CASSQGLASETQYF. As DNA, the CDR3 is TGCGCCAGCAGCCAAGGGCTAGCGAGTGAGACCCAGTACTTC.

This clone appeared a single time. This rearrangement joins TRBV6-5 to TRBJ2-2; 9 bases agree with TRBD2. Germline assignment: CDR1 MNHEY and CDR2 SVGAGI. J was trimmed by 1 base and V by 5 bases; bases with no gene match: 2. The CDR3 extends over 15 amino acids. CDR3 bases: TGTGCCAGCAGTCTAGCGGGGTTGAACACCGGGGAGCTGTTTTTT. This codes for CASSLAGLNTGELFF.

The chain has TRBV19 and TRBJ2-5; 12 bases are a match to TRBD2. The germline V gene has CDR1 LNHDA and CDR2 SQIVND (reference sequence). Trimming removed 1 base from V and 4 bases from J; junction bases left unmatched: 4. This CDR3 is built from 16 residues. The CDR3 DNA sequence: TGTGCCAGTAGTATAGGACTAGCGGGGGACGGAGAGACCCAGTACTTC. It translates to CASSIGLAGDGETQYF.

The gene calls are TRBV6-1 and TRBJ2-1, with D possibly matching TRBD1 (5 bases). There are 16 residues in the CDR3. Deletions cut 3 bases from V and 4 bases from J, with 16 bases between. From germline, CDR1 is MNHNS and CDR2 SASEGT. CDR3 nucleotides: TGTGCCAGCAGTGACCCCTCAGGGAAAGGGTACAATGAGCAGTTCTTC. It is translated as CASSDPSGKGYNEQFF.

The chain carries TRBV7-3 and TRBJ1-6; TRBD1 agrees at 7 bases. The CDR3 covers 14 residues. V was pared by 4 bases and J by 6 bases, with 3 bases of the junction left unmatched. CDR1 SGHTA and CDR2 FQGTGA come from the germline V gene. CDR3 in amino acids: CASSSTGINSPLHF. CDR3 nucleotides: TGTGCCAGCAGCTCGACAGGGATTAATTCACCCCTCCACTTT.

The CDR3 nucleotides are TGTGCCAGCAGTTTCGGAGGGATCAATGAGCAGTTCTTC. This gives the protein CASSFGGINEQFF. The V and J genes are TRBV12-3 or TRBV12-4 and TRBJ2-1; the D gene is possibly TRBD2 (6 bases). The ends were cut back, 3 bases at V and 6 bases at J, with 9 bases in the middle. This CDR3 comprises 13 residues.

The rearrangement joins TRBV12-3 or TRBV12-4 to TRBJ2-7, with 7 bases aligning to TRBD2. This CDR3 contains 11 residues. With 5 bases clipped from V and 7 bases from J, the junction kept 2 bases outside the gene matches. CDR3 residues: CASSLGGEQYF. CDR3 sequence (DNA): TGTGCCAGCAGTCTCGGGGGGGAGCAGTACTTC.